This T cell receptor (beta chain) was captured by sequencing in a study of blood T cells in healthy people across ages. The germline V gene has CDR1 DFQATT and CDR2 SNEGSKA (reference sequence). Unmatched junction bases numbered 3, after V lost 3 bases and J lost 5 bases. The CDR3 runs to 13 residues. Study results and caveats: Long-lived donors had more naive CD4+ cells and higher diversity than aged donors.

Next came a second PCR, run for about 7 to 12 cycles, which used a sample-barcoded 5' primer along with a J-beta primer mix. Sequencing recovered at least 3 million CDR3-containing paired-end reads from each sample. Each CDR3 protein is one row after TCRdb ran MiXCR on the 5' RACE reads. The repertoire holds about 1.1 million distinct CDR3 sequences, with roughly two fifths as singletons. This clonotype was seen more than once but under ten times. Its cognate antigen is unknown. The draw of peripheral blood yielded around 9.6 milliliters from each donor. The chain links TRBV20-1 to TRBJ1-5; 8 positions match TRBD1. Sequenced material: blood. The TCR sequence derives from a man aged 18 to 35 in good health. CDR3 protein: CSARDREDQPQHF. In DNA, the CDR3 is TGCAGTGCTAGGGACAGGGAGGATCAGCCCCAGCATTTT.